These 30 T cell receptor beta chains came from one sample sequenced in a study of read filtering for tumor transcriptome and immune sequencing. The library was built from about 400 ng RNA with molecular barcoded adaptors for alpha/delta and beta/gamma chains. In TCRdb, the reads were re-called with MiXCR into one record per CDR3 protein. Here the sample spans more than 55,000 distinct CDR3 sequences, roughly 20% being singletons. Sequencing used a population of CD138-negative cells sorted from bone marrow. The receptors derive from a donor at least 40 years old with multiple myeloma.

The sample holds many counts of this clonotype. The genes are TRBV12-3 or TRBV12-4 and TRBJ1-1; D gene ambiguous. Trimming pared 5 bases from V and 1 base from J, leaving 5 bases between. The CDR3 consists of 12 residues. CDR3 residues: CASSTWNTEAFF. The CDR3 DNA reads as TGTGCCAGCAGTACATGGAACACTGAAGCTTTCTTT.

V gene TRBV3-1 combines with J gene TRBJ2-7, with D unclear. Trimming took 5 bases from V and 2 from J, leaving 10 bases between them. The CDR3 sequence is 13 residues long. Germline loops: CDR1 LGHDT, CDR2 YNNKEL (reference sequence). DNA for the CDR3: TGTGCCAGCAGCTCTCGTGGGGCCTACGAGCAGTACTTC. Its protein product is CASSSRGAYEQYF.

At least ten counts were recorded for this clonotype. The genes are TRBV20-1 and TRBJ2-7, with no clear D. CDR1 and CDR2 (germline): DFQATT, SNEGSKA (reference sequence). The CDR3 contains 15 residues. The germline V and J ends were trimmed by 4 bases and 0 bases, with 16 bases remaining between them. The DNA of the CDR3 is TGCAGTGCTAAGGACCGACACTTCAGCTCCTACGAGCAGTACTTC. Amino acid sequence: CSAKDRHFSSYEQYF.

This clonotype was picked up many times. CDR3 protein: CASSRDRTYEQYF. The CDR3 region has the DNA TGTGCCAGCAGCCGGGACAGGACCTACGAGCAGTACTTC. This chain connects TRBV3-1 to TRBJ2-7, with TRBD1 matching over 8 bases. J was trimmed by 2 bases and V by 4 bases; bases with no gene match: 1. The CDR3 runs to 13 residues. Germline-derived CDR1 and CDR2 are LGHDT and YNNKEL (reference sequence).

This clonotype was recorded at least ten times. The genes are TRBV28 and TRBJ2-6, with 12 bases lining up with TRBD2. After removal of 3 bases from V and 2 bases from J, the junction contained 8 bases not matched to a gene. Germline CDR1 reads MDHEN; CDR2 reads SYDVKM. The CDR3 totals 19 residues. For the CDR3, the DNA is TGTGCCAGCAGTTTCTTTACTAGCGGGAGGAACGCTGGGGCCAACGTCCTGACTTTC. It codes for CASSFFTSGRNAGANVLTF.

The count of this clonotype is one. This chain connects TRBV2 to TRBJ1-2; TRBD1 matches at 9 bases. V was clipped by 6 bases and J by 6 bases; unmatched bases: 5. Germline-derived CDR1 and CDR2 are SNHLY and FYNNEI. The CDR3 extends over 13 amino acids. The CDR3 DNA follows: TGTGCCAGCAGCGGCGACAGGGGGGATGGCTACACCTTC. Protein: CASSGDRGDGYTF.

At least ten counts were recorded for this clonotype. The chain recombines TRBV18 with TRBJ1-1; 8 bases line up with TRBD1. The CDR3 totals 13 residues. Per the germline V gene, CDR1 is KGHSH and CDR2 is LQKENI. V gave up 6 bases and J gave up 5 bases; unmatched junction bases: 5. CDR3 sequence: CASSLTGETEAFF. The CDR3 DNA reads as TGTGCCAGCTCGCTGACAGGGGAGACTGAAGCTTTCTTT.

This clonotype was counted many times. V gene TRBV5-1 combines with J gene TRBJ2-1; no reliable D call. V was shortened by 4 bases and J by 6 bases, with 17 bases between the two germline ends. Germline V CDR1 and CDR2: SGHRS, YFSETQ. The CDR3 has 15 residues. The CDR3 loop reads CASSMDQALRNEQFF. CDR3 bases: TGCGCCAGCAGCATGGACCAGGCATTGCGCAATGAGCAGTTCTTC.

This clonotype was seen ten or more times. The rearrangement joins TRBV20-1 to TRBJ1-1, with 7 positions matching TRBD1. Germline values: CDR1 DFQATT, CDR2 SNEGSKA (reference sequence). With 5 bases clipped from V and 5 bases from J, the junction kept 8 bases outside the gene matches. This CDR3 is 13 amino acids long. The CDR3 is CSAWTGQVTEAFF. The CDR3 DNA reads TGCAGTGCTTGGACAGGCCAGGTGACTGAAGCTTTCTTT.

The rearrangement joins TRBV11-3 to TRBJ2-1; maybe TRBD2 (5 bases). V lost 4 bases and J 9 bases, leaving 28 bases between the germline ends. Germline-derived CDR1 and CDR2 are SGHNT and YENEEA. This CDR3 has 18 amino acids. Written as DNA, the CDR3 is TGTGCCAGCAGCTCGTCGGGATTAAGACATTCAAGAGACATTGAGCAGTTCTTC. Residues: CASSSSGLRHSRDIEQFF.

This clonotype was recorded many times. V usage is TRBV23-1 and J usage is TRBJ2-1, with D uncertain. TRBV23-1 is designated an ORF whose function remains uncertain. The CDR3 runs 12 residues. The ends were cut back, 1 base at V and 8 bases at J, with 6 bases in the middle. The CDR3 reads CASSQLDDEQFF. CDR3 coding DNA: TGCGCCAGCAGTCAATTGGATGATGAGCAGTTCTTC.

On this clonotype itself: A single base separates this from a much larger clone, so it may be a read error. The chain links TRBV28 to TRBJ2-5; no clear D gene. The V gene lost 2 bases and the J gene lost 9 bases, with 10 bases spanning the gap. This CDR3 has 12 amino acids. Germline assignment: CDR1 MDHEN and CDR2 SYDVKM. CDR3 protein: CASSLAHGPQYF. CDR3 nucleotides: TGTGCCAGCAGTTTAGCCCATGGTCCCCAGTACTTC.

This clonotype was seen at least ten times. The chain's CDR3 is CASSNPRGEPGYTF. The CDR3 coding sequence is TGTGCCAGCAGTAATCCCCGGGGTGAGCCTGGCTACACCTTC. The V and J genes are TRBV6-5 and TRBJ1-2; D uncertain. The germline gives CDR1 MNHEY, CDR2 SVGAGI. The CDR3 covers 14 residues. The V end lost 5 bases, the J end lost 7 bases, and 17 bases lay between the germline ends.

This clonotype was counted at least ten times. The CDR3 nucleotides read TGCGCCAGCAGCCAACCCCGGACAGGGGCGGGTGAAAAACTGTTTTTT. It codes for CASSQPRTGAGEKLFF. The V call is TRBV4-1, the J call TRBJ1-4; TRBD1 matches 9 bases. The germline gives CDR1 MGHRA, CDR2 YSYEKL. CDR3 length: 16 residues. Unmatched junction bases numbered 8, after V lost 2 bases and J lost 7 bases.

This clonotype appeared many times. This chain uses TRBV28 with TRBJ2-2, with 8 positions matching TRBD2. The CDR3 length is 14 residues. With 7 bases clipped from V and 7 bases from J, the junction kept 8 bases outside the gene matches. In germline, CDR1 is MDHEN, CDR2 SYDVKM. The CDR3 sequence is CASNTGGYFGELFF. The DNA for the CDR3 is TGTGCCAGCAATACGGGAGGGTACTTCGGGGAGCTGTTTTTT.

This clonotype occurred many times. The rearrangement joins TRBV5-1 to TRBJ2-3; no clear D. The CDR3 is 15 amino acids. V was cut by 0 bases and J by 3 bases, with 11 bases left in between. Germline V CDR1 and CDR2: SGHRS, YFSETQ. The CDR3 DNA reads TGCGCCAGCAGCTTGGCCGGTTACGATACAGATACGCAGTATTTT. As protein: CASSLAGYDTDTQYF.

This clonotype was counted between two and nine times. V usage is TRBV5-6 and J usage is TRBJ1-3; D call uncertain. The germline V gene has CDR1 SGHDT and CDR2 YYEEEE. The CDR3 extends over 14 amino acids. V was cut by 0 bases and J by 5 bases, with 9 bases left in between. The CDR3 DNA reads as TGTGCCAGCAGCTTGGGGGGTCTGAGAAACACCATATATTTT. As protein: CASSLGGLRNTIYF.

Of note for this clonotype: This sequence may be a read error, since a much larger clone differs from it by one base. The chain links TRBV2 to TRBJ2-7; D remains ambiguous. The CDR3 runs 12 residues. Germline V lookup: CDR1 SNHLY, CDR2 FYNNEI. The CDR3 DNA sequence: TGTGCCAGCACTTCTCTGGGGTACGAGCAGTGCTTC. Amino acid sequence: CASTSLGYEQCF.

This clonotype appeared a few times. This chain connects TRBV5-1 to TRBJ2-1; 8 bases agree with TRBD1. Looked up from germline, CDR1 is SGHRS and CDR2 is YFSETQ. The trim removed 0 bases at V and 7 bases at J, leaving 6 bases unmatched. The CDR3 is 15 residues long. The CDR3 region is CASSLARTGRNEQFF. DNA of the CDR3: TGCGCCAGCAGCTTGGCAAGGACAGGGAGGAATGAGCAGTTCTTC.

This clonotype has a count of ten or more. This sequence joins TRBV11-1 and TRBJ2-1, with D perhaps TRBD1 (6 bases). The ends were cut back, 4 bases at V and 3 bases at J, with 13 bases in the middle. Germline CDR1 reads SGHAT; CDR2 reads FQDESV (reference sequence). The CDR3 sequence is 15 residues long. The CDR3 reads CASSSQTGIYNEQFF. In nucleotides, the CDR3 is TGTGCCAGCAGCTCTCAGACAGGCATCTACAATGAGCAGTTCTTC.

This clonotype came up many times. The gene calls are TRBV7-8 and TRBJ2-7, with 8 nucleotides matching TRBD2. There are 13 residues in the CDR3. V dropped 5 bases and J dropped 3; count of bases not matched to a gene: 3. Germline V gene sequence: CDR1 SGHVS, CDR2 FQNEAQ. CDR3 sequence reads: CASSRSGNYEQYF. The CDR3 nucleotides read TGTGCCAGCAGCCGTAGCGGGAACTACGAGCAGTACTTC. The entire variable domain, with the rest obtained from reference TRBV7-8 and TRBJ2-7, is as follows: GAGVSQSPRYKVAKRGQDVALRCDPISGHVSLFWYQQALGQGPEFLTYFQNEAQLDKSGLPSDRFFAERPEGSVSTLKIQRTQQEDSAVYLCASSRSGNYEQYFGPGTRLTVT.

In its sample, this clonotype was seen many times. The V and J genes are TRBV28 and TRBJ1-1; 7 bases are a match to TRBD1. Germline V CDR1 and CDR2: MDHEN, SYDVKM. Trimming took 4 bases from V and 1 from J; bases not matched to a gene: 6. The CDR3 extends over 15 amino acids. The CDR3 is CASSSWGQSNTEAFF. DNA for the CDR3: TGTGCCAGCAGTTCGTGGGGACAGTCGAACACTGAAGCTTTCTTT. The whole variable domain, remainder taken from reference TRBV28 and TRBJ1-1, is DVKVTQSSRYLVKRTGEKVFLECVQDMDHENMFWYRQDPGLGLRLIYFSYDVKMKEKGDIPEGYSVSREKKERFSLILESASTNQTSMYLCASSSWGQSNTEAFFGQGTRLTVV.

The table lists this clonotype with many counts. This sequence joins TRBV12-3 or TRBV12-4 and TRBJ1-6, with a weak D call TRBD1 (6 bases). The V and J ends lost 6 bases and 9 bases respectively, with 15 bases between them. The CDR3 contains 14 residues. CDR3 loop: CASSTIQGSSPLHF. The CDR3 DNA follows: TGTGCCAGCAGCACGATCCAGGGGAGTTCACCCCTCCACTTT.

This clonotype was counted many times. The chain uses TRBV4-1 and TRBJ2-7; the D is unclear. The ends were cut back, 0 bases at V and 2 bases at J, with 11 bases in the middle. CDR1 and CDR2 (germline): MGHRA, YSYEKL. This CDR3 spans 15 amino acids. CDR3 sequence reads: CASSQESDEAYEQYF. The CDR3 DNA sequence: TGCGCCAGCAGCCAAGAATCCGATGAAGCCTACGAGCAGTACTTC.

Points on this clonotype: A much larger clone is a single base away; this may be a read error. The conserved phenylalanine or tryptophan is not found at the CDR3 terminus, so this likely reflects a read error. V gene TRBV11-3 combines with J gene TRBJ1-2; 7 bases line up with TRBD1. Per the germline V gene, CDR1 is SGHNT and CDR2 is YENEEA. There are 15 residues in the CDR3. Trimming cost V 5 bases and J 7 bases; bases outside gene matches: 13. CDR3 sequence reads: CASSHEPRGRSGYTL. As DNA, the CDR3 is TGTGCCAGCAGCCACGAACCGAGGGGGCGCTCTGGCTACACCCTC.

Ten or more counts support this clonotype. J is TRBJ2-3 and V is TRBV7-3; the D call may be TRBD1 or TRBD2 (5 bases each). The CDR3 sequence is 15 residues long. CDR1 and CDR2 from the germline V gene are SGHTA and FQGTGA. With 0 bases removed from V and 6 bases from J, the gap between germline ends came to 13 bases. The CDR3 region is CASSLTRDAGDTQYF. DNA of the CDR3: TGTGCCAGCAGCTTAACCAGGGACGCTGGGGATACGCAGTATTTT.

This clonotype came up once. This chain connects TRBV20-1 to TRBJ2-7; a possible D gene is TRBD1 (6 bases). Germline V lookup: CDR1 DFQATT, CDR2 SNEGSKA (reference sequence). V lost 8 bases to trimming and J lost 2 bases, with 13 bases between them. CDR3 length: 12 amino acids. As DNA, the CDR3 is TGCAGTACACGGGACACTCCCTACGAGCAGTACTTC. It translates to CSTRDTPYEQYF.

This clonotype occurred many times. V usage is TRBV12-3 or TRBV12-4 and J usage is TRBJ2-7, with 10 bases fitting TRBD1. The CDR3 totals 15 residues. Unmatched junction bases numbered 8, after V lost 6 bases and J lost 3 bases. CDR3 sequence: CASRAGTGVFYEQYF. The CDR3 bases are TGTGCCAGCAGAGCCGGGACAGGGGTTTTCTACGAGCAGTACTTC.

This clonotype was seen at least ten times. V is TRBV7-3 and J is TRBJ2-2; D is ambiguous. Germline V gene sequence: CDR1 SGHTA, CDR2 FQGTGA. CDR3 length equals 14 residues. V was shortened by 3 bases and J by 2 bases, with 7 bases between the two germline ends. The CDR3 here is CASSFRHNTGELFF. As DNA, the CDR3 is TGTGCCAGCAGCTTTCGCCACAACACCGGGGAGCTGTTTTTT. The whole variable domain, filled in from reference TRBV7-3 and TRBJ2-2, reads GAGVSQTPSNKVTEKGKYVELRCDPISGHTALYWYRQSLGQGPEFLIYFQGTGAADDSGLPNDRFFAVRPEGSVSTLKIQRTERGDSAVYLCASSFRHNTGELFFGEGSRLTVL.

This clonotype was recorded a few times. This may arise from a read error, as a much more abundant clone is one base away. The genes are TRBV10-2 and TRBJ2-3; TRBD2 matches at 8 bases. J was trimmed by 4 bases and V by 5 bases; bases with no gene match: 5. The CDR3 runs 14 residues. Germline loops: CDR1 WSHSY, CDR2 SAAADI. Here the CDR3 DNA reads TGCGCCAGCAGTCTCAGCGGGGGCGCAGATACGCAGTATTTT. This translates into CASSLSGGADTQYF.